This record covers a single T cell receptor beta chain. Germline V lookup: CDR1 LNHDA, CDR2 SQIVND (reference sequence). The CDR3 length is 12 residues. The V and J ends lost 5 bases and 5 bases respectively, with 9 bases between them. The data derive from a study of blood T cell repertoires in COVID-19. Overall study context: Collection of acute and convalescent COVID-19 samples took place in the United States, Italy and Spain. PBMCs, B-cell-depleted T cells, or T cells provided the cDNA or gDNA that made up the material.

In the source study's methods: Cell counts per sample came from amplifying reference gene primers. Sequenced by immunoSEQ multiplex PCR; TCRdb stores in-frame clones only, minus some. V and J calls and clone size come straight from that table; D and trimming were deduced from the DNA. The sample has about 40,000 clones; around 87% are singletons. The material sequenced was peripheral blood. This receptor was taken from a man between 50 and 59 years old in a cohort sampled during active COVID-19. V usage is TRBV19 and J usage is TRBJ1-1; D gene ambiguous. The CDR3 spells CASSFVRTEAFF. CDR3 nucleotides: TGTGCCAGTAGTTTTGTGAGAACTGAAGCTTTCTTT. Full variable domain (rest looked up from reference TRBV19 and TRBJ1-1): DGGITQSPKYLFRKEGQNVTLSCEQNLNHDAMYWYRQDPGQGLRLIYYSQIVNDFQKGDIAEGYSVSREKKESFPLTVTSAQKNPTAFYLCASSFVRTEAFFGQGTRLTVV.